The next 21 T cell receptor beta chains were all read from a single sample in a study of cytomegalovirus exposure and HLA in healthy donors. A multiplex PCR was run with 60 Vbeta primers and 13 Jbeta primers. TCRdb's table, derived via immunoSEQ multiplex PCR, lists solely in-frame clones and lacks some. In all, the sample yields about 140,000 clones. The sample taken for sequencing was PBMCs. The receptors stem from a woman between 18 and 29 years old in good health and CMV-seronegative.

This chain uses TRBV11-3 with TRBJ2-1; possible D gene TRBD2, 5 bases. Trimming left V 1 base short and J 10 bases short, with 11 bases between. The germline V gene encodes CDR1 SGHNT and CDR2 YENEEA. The CDR3 runs 13 residues. In DNA form, the CDR3 reads TGTGCCAGCAGCTTAGGAGATAGCGCGGAGCAGTTCTTC. It codes for CASSLGDSAEQFF. The full variable domain, rest sourced from reference TRBV11-3 and TRBJ2-1, is EAGVVQSPRYKIIEKKQPVAFWCNPISGHNTLYWYLQNLGQGPELLIRYENEEAVDDSQLPKDRFSAERLKGVDSTLKIQPAELGDSAVYLCASSLGDSAEQFFGPGTRLTVL.

The V call is TRBV30, the J call TRBJ2-7; possibly TRBD1 for D (6 bases). The CDR3 runs 13 residues. Germline V CDR1 and CDR2: GTSNPN, SVGIG (reference sequence). Trimming removed 1 base from V and 2 bases from J, with 9 bases in between. The CDR3 sequence is CAWSGGGTYEQYV. CDR3 DNA sequence: TGTGCCTGGAGTGGAGGGGGTACCTACGAGCAGTACGTC.

This chain's CDR3 is CASSQEGTPRSYEQYF. Here the CDR3 DNA reads TGCGCCAGCAGCCAAGAGGGGACACCAAGATCCTACGAGCAGTACTTC. The genes are TRBV4-1 and TRBJ2-7, with a possible D match to TRBD1 (6 bases). Germline loops: CDR1 MGHRA, CDR2 YSYEKL. With 0 bases removed from V and 1 base from J, the gap between germline ends came to 13 bases. The CDR3 consists of 16 residues.

As concerns this clone: The identical CDR3 is also encoded by other nucleotide sequences in the sample. The chain recombines TRBV7-3 with TRBJ2-5, with 13 bases aligning to TRBD2. From germline, CDR1 is SGHTA and CDR2 FQGTGA. This CDR3 is built from 17 residues. Unmatched junction bases numbered 9, after V lost 3 bases and J lost 5 bases. The CDR3 loop reads CASSLTPGTSGMETQYF. The CDR3 region has the DNA TGTGCCAGCAGCTTGACCCCCGGGACTAGCGGGATGGAGACCCAGTACTTC.

The V gene is TRBV14, the J gene TRBJ2-5; 11 nucleotides agree with TRBD1. The junction had 9 bases not matched to a gene; V was cut back by 4 bases and J by 5 bases. Germline V gene data show CDR1 as SGHDN and CDR2 as FVKESK. The CDR3 has 16 residues. The chain's CDR3 is CASSRRLGQGEETQYF. CDR3 bases: TGTGCCAGCAGCCGAAGATTGGGACAGGGGGAGGAGACCCAGTACTTC.

The DNA of the CDR3 is TGTGCCAGTAGCCTTAGCGGGTCCTACAATGAGCAGTTCTTC. Translating gives CASSLSGSYNEQFF. This chain uses TRBV19 with TRBJ2-1; 7 bases match TRBD2. Looked up from germline, CDR1 is LNHDA and CDR2 is SQIVND (reference sequence). J was trimmed by 1 base and V by 6 bases; bases with no gene match: 3. This CDR3 is 14 amino acids long.

The genes are TRBV7-9 and TRBJ2-4, with 10 nucleotides matching TRBD2. There are 17 residues in the CDR3. CDR1 and CDR2 (germline): SEHNR, FQNEAQ (reference sequence). V lost 6 bases, J lost 3 bases, and 11 bases stayed unmatched. In DNA form, the CDR3 reads TGTGCCAGCAGTCAATTAGCGGGAGGTCGGGTCAAAAACATTCAGTACTTC. Translation gives CASSQLAGGRVKNIQYF.

The chain recombines TRBV7-2 with TRBJ2-3, with D unresolved. The CDR3 runs to 14 residues. Germline CDR1 and CDR2: SGHTA and FQGNSA. Trimming stripped 0 bases from V and 4 bases from J, with 8 bases between. The CDR3 nucleotides read TGTGCCAGCAGCTTAGCAACAGTTTCAGATACGCAGTATTTT. Its translation is CASSLATVSDTQYF.

The J gene is TRBJ2-5, the V gene TRBV6-1; no definite D call. The CDR3 spans 13 residues. V was shortened by 4 bases and J by 1 base, with 7 bases between the two germline ends. The germline gives CDR1 MNHNS, CDR2 SASEGT. In DNA, the CDR3 is TGTGCCAGCAGTGGCGACACCCAAGAGACCCAGTACTTC. This gives the protein CASSGDTQETQYF.

V gene TRBV7-6 combines with J gene TRBJ2-2; D unresolved. Deletions cut 4 bases from V and 0 bases from J, with 6 bases between. Germline V gives CDR1 SGHVS, CDR2 FNYEAQ. CDR3 size: 14 residues. DNA for the CDR3: TGTGCCAGCAGCTCCGGTCCGAACACCGGGGAGCTGTTTTTT. It encodes CASSSGPNTGELFF.

V is TRBV2 and J is TRBJ2-3; TRBD1 agrees at 8 bases. V lost 8 bases to trimming and J lost 1 base; unmatched junction nucleotides: 20. This CDR3 is 19 amino acids long. Germline V gives CDR1 SNHLY, CDR2 FYNNEI. The CDR3 loop is CASLIRTPKDRGGTDTQYF. The DNA for the CDR3 is TGTGCCAGCCTCATAAGGACCCCTAAAGACAGGGGTGGCACAGATACGCAGTATTTT.

The CDR3 here is CASSLGGPEDTQYF. As DNA, the CDR3 is TGCGCCAGCAGCTTGGGAGGGCCGGAAGATACGCAGTATTTT. The V and J genes are TRBV5-1 and TRBJ2-3; D might be TRBD2 (5 bases). The CDR3 runs to 14 residues. Germline-derived CDR1 and CDR2 are SGHRS and YFSETQ. V dropped 0 bases and J dropped 5 bases, with 10 bases sitting between them.

The chain combines TRBV28 with TRBJ2-3; 8 positions agree with TRBD2. The CDR3 runs 12 residues. Germline-derived CDR1 and CDR2 are MDHEN and SYDVKM. Germline trimming cut 8 bases from V and 13 bases from J; bases unmatched to any gene: 11. CDR3 protein: CASHPGGARKYF. DNA of the CDR3: TGTGCCAGCCACCCCGGGGGGGCCCGCAAGTATTTT.

The CDR3 loop is CASSRFRLLGANYGYTF. CDR3 DNA sequence: TGCGCCAGCAGCCGATTTCGACTTCTCGGAGCTAACTATGGCTACACCTTC. The V gene is TRBV4-3, the J gene TRBJ1-2; D is uncertain. Looked up from germline, CDR1 is LGHNA and CDR2 is YSLEER. The CDR3 is made up of 17 amino acids. V was clipped by 4 bases and J by 0 bases, with 18 bases between them.

The chain has TRBV11-2 and TRBJ2-5, with D possibly TRBD2 on 5 matching bases. The end of the DNA aligns better with TRBJ2-7, so the J call may be wrong. This CDR3 is built from 17 residues. Per the germline V gene, CDR1 is SGHAT and CDR2 is FQNNGV. The CDR3 nucleotides read TGTGCCAGCAGCTTAAGCTATGAGGGCCCGCGCGACTACGAGCAGTACTTC. This codes for CASSLSYEGPRDYEQYF.

The chain is built from TRBV20-1 and TRBJ2-1, with no clear D. The CDR3 loop spans 9 amino acids. Germline CDR1 and CDR2: DFQATT and SNEGSKA (reference sequence). As DNA, the CDR3 is TGCAGGGTGGTAGCTGAGCAGTTCTTC. Translating it yields CRVVAEQFF.

V and J are TRBV6-5 and TRBJ1-5, with 9 bases lining up with TRBD1. V lost 0 bases to trimming and J lost 13 bases; unmatched junction nucleotides: 10. This CDR3 has 15 amino acids. Germline V gene data show CDR1 as MNHEY and CDR2 as SVGAGI. The CDR3 DNA sequence: TGTGCCAGCAGTTACTCGATAGAGGGACAGGGTTCTCAGCATTTT. It yields the protein CASSYSIEGQGSQHF.

The chain links TRBV11-2 to TRBJ1-1, with a possible D match to TRBD1 (5 bases). The CDR3 is made up of 14 amino acids. Germline V gene data show CDR1 as SGHAT and CDR2 as FQNNGV. Trimming took off 2 bases at V and 7 bases at J, with 14 bases between the two ends. The CDR3 region is CASSLFGGDGEAFF. The CDR3 DNA sequence: TGTGCCAGCAGCTTATTCGGGGGGGACGGTGAAGCTTTCTTT.

J is TRBJ2-7 and V is TRBV28, with D possibly matching TRBD1 (8 bases). Germline V lookup: CDR1 MDHEN, CDR2 SYDVKM. The CDR3 has 13 amino acids. V was trimmed by 3 bases and J by 8 bases, leaving 14 bases between them. CDR3 nucleotide sequence: TGTGCCAGCAGTTTTTTACAGGGGGGGAAGCAGTACGTC. It specifies CASSFLQGGKQYV.

V and J are TRBV7-6 and TRBJ2-5; 7 bases are shared with TRBD1. CDR3 size: 15 residues. Germline V gene lookup returns CDR1 SGHVS and CDR2 FNYEAQ. V shed 3 bases, J shed 1 base, and the junction held 5 bases outside the gene matches. The CDR3: CASSFLRDSQETQYF. The CDR3, as DNA: TGTGCCAGCAGCTTTCTTCGGGACAGCCAAGAGACCCAGTACTTC.

The chain uses TRBV28 and TRBJ1-2; D not certain. This CDR3 contains 10 residues. Germline assignment: CDR1 MDHEN and CDR2 SYDVKM. V lost 9 bases, J lost 3 bases, and 5 bases lay in between. The CDR3 sequence is CASQDYGYTF. CDR3 coding DNA: TGTGCCAGTCAGGACTATGGCTACACCTTC.